The clone carrying this TCR beta chain was seen just once. This sample was taken from a study of T cell changes during pregnancy in multiple sclerosis. The protocol was immunoSEQ multiplex PCR, while the TCRdb copy is restricted to in-frame clones and leaves out a portion. The sample yields around 88,000 clones, approximately 89% seen once. Per germline, CDR1 LNHDA and CDR2 SQIVND (reference sequence). The CDR3 is 15 residues long. V was pared by 7 bases and J by 4 bases, with 9 bases of the junction left unmatched. Sequencing was performed on peripheral blood, taken in the first trimester of pregnancy. The sequence came from a female donor with multiple sclerosis, enrolled in a pregnancy study. The chain uses TRBV19 and TRBJ2-3, with TRBD2 matching over 9 bases. CDR3 DNA sequence: TGTGCCAGTACGAATCTAGCGGGAATCTCAGATACGCAGTATTTT. Amino acid sequence: CASTNLAGISDTQYF.